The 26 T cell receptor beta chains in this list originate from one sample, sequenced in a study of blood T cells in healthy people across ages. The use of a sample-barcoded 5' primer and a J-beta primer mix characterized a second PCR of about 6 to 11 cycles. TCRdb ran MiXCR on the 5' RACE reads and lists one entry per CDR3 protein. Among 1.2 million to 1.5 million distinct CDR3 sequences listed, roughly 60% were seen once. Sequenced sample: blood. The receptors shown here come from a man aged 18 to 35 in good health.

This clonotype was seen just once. This CDR3 is CAISRERLAGLYNEQFF. DNA for the CDR3: TGTGCCATCAGCCGAGAGAGGCTAGCGGGACTCTACAATGAGCAGTTCTTC. V usage is TRBV10-3 and J usage is TRBJ2-1, with 9 positions matching TRBD2. Germline CDR1 reads ENHRY; CDR2 reads SYGVKD. The CDR3 is 17 residues long. Trimming at V came to 6 bases and at J to 3 bases, leaving 12 bases not matched to a gene.

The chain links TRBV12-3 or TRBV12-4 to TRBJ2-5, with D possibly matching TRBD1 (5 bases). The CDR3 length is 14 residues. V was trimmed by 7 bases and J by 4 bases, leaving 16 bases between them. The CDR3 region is CASTEHHRRETQYF. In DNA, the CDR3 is TGTGCCAGCACCGAACATCACAGGCGAGAGACCCAGTACTTC.

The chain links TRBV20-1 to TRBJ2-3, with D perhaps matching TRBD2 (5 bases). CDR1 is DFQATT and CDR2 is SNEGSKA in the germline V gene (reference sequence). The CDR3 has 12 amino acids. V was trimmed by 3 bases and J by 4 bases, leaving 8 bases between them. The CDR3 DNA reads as TGCAGTGCTAGGGGAGTAGCAGATACGCAGTATTTT. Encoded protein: CSARGVADTQYF.

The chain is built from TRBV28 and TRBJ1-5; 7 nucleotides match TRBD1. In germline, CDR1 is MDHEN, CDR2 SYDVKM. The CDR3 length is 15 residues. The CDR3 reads CVAMTGSFWNQPQHF. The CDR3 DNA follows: TGTGTCGCCATGACAGGGTCCTTTTGGAATCAGCCCCAGCATTTT.

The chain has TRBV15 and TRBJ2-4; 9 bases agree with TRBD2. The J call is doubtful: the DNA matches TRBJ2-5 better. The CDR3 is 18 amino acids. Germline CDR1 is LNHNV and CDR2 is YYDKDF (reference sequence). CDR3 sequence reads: CATSREGRLAGLQETQYF. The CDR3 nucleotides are TGTGCCACCAGCAGAGAGGGAAGGCTAGCGGGGCTACAAGAGACCCAGTACTTC.

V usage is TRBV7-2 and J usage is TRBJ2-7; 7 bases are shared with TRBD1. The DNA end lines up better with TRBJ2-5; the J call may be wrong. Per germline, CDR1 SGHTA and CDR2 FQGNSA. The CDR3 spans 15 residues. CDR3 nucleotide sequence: TGTGCCAGCAGCACCGGACAGGCAGGGCAGGAGACCCAGTACTTC. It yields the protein CASSTGQAGQETQYF.

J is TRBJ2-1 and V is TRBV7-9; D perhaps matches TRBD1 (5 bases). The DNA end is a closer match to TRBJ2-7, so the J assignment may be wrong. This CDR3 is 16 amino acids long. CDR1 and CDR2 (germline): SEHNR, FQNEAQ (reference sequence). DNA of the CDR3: TGTGCCAGCAGCTCGAACGCAGGGTACCCCTACAATGAGCAGTACTTC. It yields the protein CASSSNAGYPYNEQYF.

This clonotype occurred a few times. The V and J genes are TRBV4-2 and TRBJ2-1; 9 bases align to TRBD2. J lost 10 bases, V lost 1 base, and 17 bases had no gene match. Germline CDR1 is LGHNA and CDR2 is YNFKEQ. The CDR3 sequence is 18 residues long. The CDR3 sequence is CASSQVSDASGAWGEQFF. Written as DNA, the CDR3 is TGTGCCAGCAGCCAAGTCAGCGACGCTAGCGGGGCCTGGGGGGAGCAGTTCTTC.

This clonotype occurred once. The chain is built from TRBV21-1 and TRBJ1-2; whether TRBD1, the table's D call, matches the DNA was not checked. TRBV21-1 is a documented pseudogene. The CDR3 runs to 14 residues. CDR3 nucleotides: TGTGCCAGCAGCATCTCGGGACGGCTCTATGGCTACACCTTC. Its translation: CASSISGRLYGYTF.

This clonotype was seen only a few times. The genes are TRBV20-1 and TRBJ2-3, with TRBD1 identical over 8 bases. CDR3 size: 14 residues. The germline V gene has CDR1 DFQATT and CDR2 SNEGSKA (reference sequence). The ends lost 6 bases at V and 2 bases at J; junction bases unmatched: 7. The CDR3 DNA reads TGCAGTGCGACGGGACAGGCCTCCACAGATACGCAGTATTTT. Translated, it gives CSATGQASTDTQYF.

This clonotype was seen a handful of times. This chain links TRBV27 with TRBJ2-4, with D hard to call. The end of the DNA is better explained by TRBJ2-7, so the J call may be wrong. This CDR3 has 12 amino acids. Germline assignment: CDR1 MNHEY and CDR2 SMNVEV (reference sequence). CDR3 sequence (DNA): TGTGCCAGCAGTCCCAATTACTACGAGCAGTACTTC. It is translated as CASSPNYYEQYF.

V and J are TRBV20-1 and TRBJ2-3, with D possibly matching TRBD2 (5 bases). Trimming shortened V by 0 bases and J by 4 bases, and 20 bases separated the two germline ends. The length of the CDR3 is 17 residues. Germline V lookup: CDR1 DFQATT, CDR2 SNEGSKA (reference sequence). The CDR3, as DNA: TGCAGTGCTAGAGACCCCAGTCCGGACTCCAGTGCAGATACGCAGTATTTT. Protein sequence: CSARDPSPDSSADTQYF.

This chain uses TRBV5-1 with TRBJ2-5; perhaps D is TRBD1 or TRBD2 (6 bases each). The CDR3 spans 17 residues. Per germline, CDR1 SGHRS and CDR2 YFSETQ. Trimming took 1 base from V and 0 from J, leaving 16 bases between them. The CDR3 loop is CASSLMGAGGHQETQYF. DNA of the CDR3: TGCGCCAGCAGCTTGATGGGCGCCGGGGGCCACCAAGAGACCCAGTACTTC.

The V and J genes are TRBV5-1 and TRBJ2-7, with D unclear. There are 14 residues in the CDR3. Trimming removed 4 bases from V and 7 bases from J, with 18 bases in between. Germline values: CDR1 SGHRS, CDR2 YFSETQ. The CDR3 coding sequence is TGCGCCAGCAGCAGTAGGGAAGCCTACAATGAGCAGTACTTC. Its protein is CASSSREAYNEQYF. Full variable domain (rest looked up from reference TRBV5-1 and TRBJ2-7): KAGVTQTPRYLIKTRGQQVTLSCSPISGHRSVSWYQQTPGQGLQFLFEYFSETQRNKGNFPGRFSGRQFSNSRSEMNVSTLELGDSALYLCASSSREAYNEQYFGPGTRLTVT.

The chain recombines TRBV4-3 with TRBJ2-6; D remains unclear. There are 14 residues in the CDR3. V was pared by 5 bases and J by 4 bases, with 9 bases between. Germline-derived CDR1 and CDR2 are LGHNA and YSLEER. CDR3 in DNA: TGCGCCAGCAGCTCAGCTGGGGGGGCCAACGTCCTGACTTTC. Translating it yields CASSSAGGANVLTF.

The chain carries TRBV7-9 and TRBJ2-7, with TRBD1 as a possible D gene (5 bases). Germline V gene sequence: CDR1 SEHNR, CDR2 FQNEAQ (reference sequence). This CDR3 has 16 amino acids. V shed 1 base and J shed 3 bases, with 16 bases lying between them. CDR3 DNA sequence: TGTGCCAGCAGCTTAGTTCTCCACAGGATAATCTACGAGCAGTACTTC. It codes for CASSLVLHRIIYEQYF.

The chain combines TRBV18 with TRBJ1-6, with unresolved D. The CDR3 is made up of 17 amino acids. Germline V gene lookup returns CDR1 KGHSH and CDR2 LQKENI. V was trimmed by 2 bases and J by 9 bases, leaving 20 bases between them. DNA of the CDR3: TGTGCCAGCTCACCAGATCCCCCGGGAGGACCTAGTTCACCCCTCCACTTT. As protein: CASSPDPPGGPSSPLHF. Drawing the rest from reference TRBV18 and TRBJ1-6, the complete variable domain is NAGVMQNPRHLVRRRGQEARLRCSPMKGHSHVYWYRQLPEEGLKFMVYLQKENIIDESGMPKERFSAEFPKEGPSILRIQQVVRGDSAAYFCASSPDPPGGPSSPLHFGNGTRLTVT.

CDR3 amino acids: CASSQEAGQGNYGYTF. Here the CDR3 DNA reads TGTGCCAGCAGCCAAGAAGCCGGACAGGGAAACTATGGCTACACCTTC. The rearrangement uses TRBV4-2 and TRBJ1-2; 8 bases are a match to TRBD1. CDR1 and CDR2 (germline): LGHNA, YNFKEQ. With 0 bases clipped from V and 2 bases from J, the junction kept 5 bases outside the gene matches. The CDR3 has 16 residues.

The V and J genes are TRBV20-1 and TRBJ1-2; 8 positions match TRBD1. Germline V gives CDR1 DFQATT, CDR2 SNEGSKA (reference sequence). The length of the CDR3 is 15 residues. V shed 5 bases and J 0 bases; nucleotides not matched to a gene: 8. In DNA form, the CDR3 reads TGCAGTGCTCGGGACAGGCTGAGTTCTAACTATGGCTACACCTTC. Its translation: CSARDRLSSNYGYTF.

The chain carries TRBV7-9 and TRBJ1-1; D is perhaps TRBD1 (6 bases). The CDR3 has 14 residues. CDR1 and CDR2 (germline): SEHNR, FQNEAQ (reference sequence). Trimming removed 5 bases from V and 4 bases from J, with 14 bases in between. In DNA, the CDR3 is TGTGCCAGCAGCCCCGGACAGTTTCCCACTGAAGCTTTCTTT. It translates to CASSPGQFPTEAFF.

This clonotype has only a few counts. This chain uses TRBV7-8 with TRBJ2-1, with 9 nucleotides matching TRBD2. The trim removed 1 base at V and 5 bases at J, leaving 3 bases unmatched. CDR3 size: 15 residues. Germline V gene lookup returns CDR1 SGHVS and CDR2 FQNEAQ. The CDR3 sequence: CASSLDRTSDNEQFF. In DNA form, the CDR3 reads TGTGCCAGCAGCTTAGATCGGACTAGCGACAATGAGCAGTTCTTC.

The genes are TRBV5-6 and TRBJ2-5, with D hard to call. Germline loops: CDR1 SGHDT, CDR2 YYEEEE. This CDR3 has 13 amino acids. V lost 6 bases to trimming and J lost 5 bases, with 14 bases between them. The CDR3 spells CASTKPFRETQYF. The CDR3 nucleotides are TGTGCCAGCACTAAGCCTTTCCGGGAGACCCAGTACTTC.

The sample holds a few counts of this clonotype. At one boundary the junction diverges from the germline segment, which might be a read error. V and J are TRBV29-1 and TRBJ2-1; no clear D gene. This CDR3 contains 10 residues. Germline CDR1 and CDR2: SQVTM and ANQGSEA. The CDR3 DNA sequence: TGCAGCGTTGAAAGTGCTGAGCGGTTCTTC. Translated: CSVESAERFF.

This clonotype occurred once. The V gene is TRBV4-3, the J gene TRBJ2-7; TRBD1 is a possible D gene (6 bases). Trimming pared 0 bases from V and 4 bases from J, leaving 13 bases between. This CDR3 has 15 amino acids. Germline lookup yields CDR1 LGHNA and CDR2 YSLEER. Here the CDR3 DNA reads TGCGCCAGCAGCCAAGAACGCAGGGGAATGTACGAGCAGTACTTC. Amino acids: CASSQERRGMYEQYF.

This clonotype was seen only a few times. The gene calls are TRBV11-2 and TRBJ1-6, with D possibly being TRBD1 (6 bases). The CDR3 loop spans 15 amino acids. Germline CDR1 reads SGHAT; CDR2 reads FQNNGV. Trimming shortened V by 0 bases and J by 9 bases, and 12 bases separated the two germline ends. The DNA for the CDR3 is TGTGCCAGCAGCTTAGAGGGACACCCGGGTTCACCCCTCCACTTT. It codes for CASSLEGHPGSPLHF.

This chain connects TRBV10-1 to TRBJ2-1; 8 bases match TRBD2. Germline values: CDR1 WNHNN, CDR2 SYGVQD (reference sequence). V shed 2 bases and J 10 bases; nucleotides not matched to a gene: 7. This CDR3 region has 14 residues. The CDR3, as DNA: TGCGCCAGCAGTGAGACAGGACTAGCCCAGGAGCAGTTCTTC. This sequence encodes CASSETGLAQEQFF.